These T cell receptor beta chains were read from a single sample in a study of shared clonotypes between healthy human individuals. Profiled with immunoSEQ multiplex PCR; TCRdb holds only in-frame clones, not every one. This table holds about 330,000 clones, approximately 79% found once. Material: memory CD4+ T cells sorted from blood. The receptors stem from a man in his thirties or forties in good health. The CDR3 runs from the conserved cysteine through the conserved F or W. D genes are given only for firm matches. Clone size, where shown, is once, few, many, or a class for clones that have expanded.

D gene: TRBD1; clone size: NA; V gene: TRBV6-1; J gene: TRBJ2-7; CDR3 protein: CASRTGVYEQYF; CDR3 DNA: TGTGCCAGCCGGACAGGGGTTTACGAGCAGTACTTC
D gene: TRBD2; clone size: NA; V gene: TRBV30; J gene: TRBJ2-3; CDR3 protein: CAWTLLAGDTQYF; CDR3 DNA: TGTGCCTGGACCCTGTTAGCGGGAGATACGCAGTATTTT
D gene: TRBD2; clone size: once; V gene: TRBV4-3; J gene: TRBJ2-3; CDR3 protein: CASSLGLAGGTDTQYF; CDR3 DNA: TGCGCCAGCAGCCTCGGACTAGCGGGGGGCACAGATACGCAGTATTTT
D gene: TRBD1; clone size: NA; V gene: TRBV5-4; J gene: TRBJ2-1; CDR3 protein: CASSMNRGSTYNEQFF; CDR3 DNA: TGTGCCAGCAGCATGAACAGGGGGTCTACCTACAATGAGCAGTTCTTC
D gene: NA; clone size: NA; V gene: TRBV5-1; J gene: TRBJ2-2; CDR3 protein: CASSFVQEYTGELFF; CDR3 DNA: TGCGCCAGCAGCTTCGTCCAGGAGTACACCGGGGAGCTGTTTTTT
D gene: NA; clone size: NA; V gene: TRBV28; J gene: TRBJ1-1; CDR3 protein: CASMQVNTEAFF; CDR3 DNA: TGTGCCAGCATGCAGGTGAACACTGAAGCTTTCTTT
D gene: NA; clone size: once; V gene: TRBV18; J gene: TRBJ2-7; CDR3 protein: CASSPTSSGVDEQYF; CDR3 DNA: TGTGCCAGCTCACCAACTAGCAGCGGAGTCGACGAGCAGTACTTC
D gene: NA; clone size: NA; V gene: TRBV5-5; J gene: TRBJ2-3; CDR3 protein: CASSRAVTDTQYF; CDR3 DNA: TGTGCCAGCAGCAGGGCAGTCACAGATACGCAGTATTTT
D gene: NA; clone size: NA; V gene: TRBV28; J gene: TRBJ1-2; CDR3 protein: CASSSVDTSYTF; CDR3 DNA: TGTGCCAGCAGTTCCGTGGACACCTCCTACACCTTC
D gene: TRBD1; clone size: NA; V gene: TRBV7-2; J gene: TRBJ2-5; CDR3 protein: CASSRTGAQETQYF; CDR3 DNA: TGTGCCAGCAGCCGGACAGGCGCCCAAGAGACCCAGTACTTC
D gene: NA; clone size: NA; V gene: TRBV19; J gene: TRBJ1-3; CDR3 protein: CASSIQGFESGNTIYF; CDR3 DNA: TGTGCCAGTAGTATCCAGGGATTTGAATCTGGAAACACCATATATTTT
D gene: NA; clone size: few; V gene: TRBV6-5; J gene: TRBJ2-1; CDR3 protein: CASSYLGGAYNEQFF; CDR3 DNA: TGTGCCAGCAGTTACCTAGGGGGGGCCTACAATGAGCAGTTCTTC
D gene: NA; clone size: NA; V gene: TRBV11-2; J gene: TRBJ1-5; CDR3 protein: CASSSSWDLMPQHF; CDR3 DNA: TGTGCCAGCAGCTCCTCGTGGGATTTGATGCCCCAGCATTTT
D gene: TRBD1; clone size: NA; V gene: TRBV9; J gene: TRBJ2-5; CDR3 protein: CASSERTGGELGETQYF; CDR3 DNA: TGTGCCAGCAGCGAAAGGACAGGGGGCGAATTAGGAGAGACCCAGTACTTC
D gene: TRBD2; clone size: NA; V gene: TRBV14; J gene: TRBJ2-5; CDR3 protein: CASSQGVREPETQYF; CDR3 DNA: TGTGCCAGCAGCCAAGGGGTGCGGGAGCCAGAGACCCAGTACTTC
D gene: TRBD2; clone size: NA; V gene: TRBV18; J gene: TRBJ2-7; CDR3 protein: CASSTGLLSYEQYF; CDR3 DNA: TGTGCCAGCTCAACGGGACTACTAAGTTACGAGCAGTACTTC
D gene: NA; clone size: NA; V gene: TRBV30; J gene: TRBJ2-5; CDR3 protein: CAWENLGQTQYF; CDR3 DNA: TGTGCCTGGGAAAACCTGGGGCAGACCCAGTACTTC
D gene: NA; clone size: NA; V gene: TRBV2; J gene: TRBJ2-3; CDR3 protein: CASSGTGFDTQYF; CDR3 DNA: TGTGCCAGCAGTGGAACAGGGTTTGATACGCAGTATTTT
D gene: NA; clone size: NA; V gene: TRBV25-1; J gene: TRBJ2-7; CDR3 protein: CASSDGTSYEQYF; CDR3 DNA: TGTGCCAGCAGTGACGGCACCTCCTACGAGCAGTACTTC
D gene: NA; clone size: once; V gene: TRBV6-1; J gene: TRBJ1-2; CDR3 protein: CASSEIGGEVRGYTF; CDR3 DNA: TGTGCCAGCAGTGAAATTGGGGGAGAAGTTCGTGGCTACACCTTC
D gene: TRBD1; clone size: NA; V gene: TRBV6-1; J gene: TRBJ1-3; CDR3 protein: CASSERPRGPGNTIYF; CDR3 DNA: TGTGCCAGCAGTGAGAGACCCAGGGGGCCAGGAAACACCATATATTTT
D gene: NA; clone size: NA; V gene: TRBV5-1; J gene: TRBJ1-4; CDR3 protein: CASSLTEQGRGEKLFF; CDR3 DNA: TGCGCCAGCAGCTTGACCGAACAGGGCCGGGGTGAAAAACTGTTTTTT
D gene: NA; clone size: NA; V gene: TRBV29-1; J gene: TRBJ2-1; CDR3 protein: CSVERSGTSNEQFF; CDR3 DNA: TGCAGCGTTGAACGTTCCGGAACCAGCAATGAGCAGTTCTTC
D gene: TRBD2; clone size: NA; V gene: TRBV28; J gene: TRBJ2-1; CDR3 protein: CASMGGRANYNEQFF; CDR3 DNA: TGTGCCAGCATGGGCGGGAGGGCCAACTACAATGAGCAGTTCTTC
D gene: TRBD2; clone size: NA; V gene: TRBV6-5; J gene: TRBJ2-1; CDR3 protein: CASSYSSGSSYNEQFF; CDR3 DNA: TGTGCCAGCAGTTACTCGAGCGGGAGCTCCTACAATGAGCAGTTCTTC
D gene: TRBD1; clone size: NA; V gene: TRBV30; J gene: TRBJ2-1; CDR3 protein: CAWSGDRRAYNEQFF; CDR3 DNA: TGTGCCTGGAGTGGGGACAGGAGAGCTTACAATGAGCAGTTCTTC
D gene: NA; clone size: NA; V gene: TRBV13; J gene: TRBJ2-7; CDR3 protein: CASSPRGYEQYF; CDR3 DNA: TGTGCCAGCAGCCCAAGGGGCTACGAGCAGTACTTC
D gene: NA; clone size: NA; V gene: TRBV5-1; J gene: TRBJ2-1; CDR3 protein: CASSLELGVYNEQFF; CDR3 DNA: TGCGCCAGCAGCTTGGAGCTTGGTGTCTACAATGAGCAGTTCTTC
D gene: TRBD2; clone size: NA; V gene: TRBV5-4; J gene: TRBJ2-3; CDR3 protein: CASSPGTSGRVTDTQYF; CDR3 DNA: TGTGCCAGCAGCCCGGGGACTAGCGGGAGAGTCACCGATACGCAGTATTTT
D gene: NA; clone size: NA; V gene: TRBV28; J gene: TRBJ1-5; CDR3 protein: CASSSPGIGDSNQPQHF; CDR3 DNA: TGTGCCAGCAGTTCACCCGGGATCGGTGATAGCAATCAGCCCCAGCATTTT
D gene: NA; clone size: NA; V gene: TRBV7-9; J gene: TRBJ2-2; CDR3 protein: CASSLGWSMDRGAVF; CDR3 DNA: TGTGCCAGCAGCTTAGGCTGGAGTATGGACCGGGGAGCTGTTTTT
D gene: NA; clone size: NA; V gene: TRBV5-1; J gene: TRBJ1-2; CDR3 protein: CASSQDRFDGYTF; CDR3 DNA: TGCGCCAGCAGTCAGGACAGATTCGATGGCTACACCTTC
D gene: NA; clone size: NA; V gene: TRBV4-3; J gene: TRBJ1-2; CDR3 protein: CASSQDLREPNYGYTF; CDR3 DNA: TGCGCCAGCAGCCAAGATTTGAGGGAGCCTAACTATGGCTACACCTTC
D gene: TRBD2; clone size: NA; V gene: TRBV18; J gene: TRBJ2-3; CDR3 protein: CASSTELLAGDGDTQYF; CDR3 DNA: TGTGCCAGCTCAACCGAACTACTAGCGGGAGACGGAGATACGCAGTATTTT
D gene: NA; clone size: NA; V gene: TRBV19; J gene: TRBJ2-5; CDR3 protein: CASSIGRGLGETQYF; CDR3 DNA: TGTGCCAGTAGTATAGGCAGGGGATTGGGAGAGACCCAGTACTTC
D gene: NA; clone size: NA; V gene: TRBV7-3; J gene: TRBJ2-3; CDR3 protein: CASSLGPQLADTQYF; CDR3 DNA: TGTGCCAGCAGCTTAGGGCCCCAGCTGGCAGATACGCAGTATTTT
D gene: NA; clone size: few; V gene: TRBV11-2; J gene: TRBJ2-2; CDR3 protein: CASSLFDTGELFF; CDR3 DNA: TGTGCCAGCAGCTTATTCGACACCGGGGAGCTGTTTTTT
D gene: TRBD1; clone size: NA; V gene: TRBV5-4; J gene: TRBJ2-2; CDR3 protein: CASSLGRLETGVEKTGELFF; CDR3 DNA: TGTGCCAGCAGCTTGGGGCGACTCGAGACAGGGGTGGAGAAGACCGGGGAGCTGTTTTTT